The present TCR beta chain was sequenced within a study of blood T cell repertoires in COVID-19. Turning to the study itself: The origin of the acute and convalescent COVID-19 samples was the United States, Italy and Spain. Sample material is recorded as cDNA or gDNA derived from T cells, B-cell-depleted T cells, or PBMCs.

This clone was counted many times. Under the authors' procedure: Estimated nucleated cell counts came from reference gene primer amplification. The protocol was immunoSEQ multiplex PCR, while the TCRdb copy is restricted to in-frame clones and leaves out a portion. Clone size and V and J calls were adopted from that table, with D and trimming inferred from the DNA. Of about 110,000 clones detected, 70% to 90% appear once; the ten largest clones hold 4.5% to 5%. Sequences were obtained from peripheral blood. This clonotype was obtained from a human donor in a cohort sampled during active COVID-19.

The CDR3 nucleotides read TGTGCCAGCAGCGCGGGACAGAGCTACGAGCAGTACTTC. This encodes CASSAGQSYEQYF. The V call is TRBV5-6, the J call TRBJ2-7; possibly TRBD1 for D (7 bases). Trimming took 4 bases from V and 3 from J, leaving 11 bases between them. Germline CDR1 reads SGHDT; CDR2 reads YYEEEE. The CDR3 length is 13 residues.